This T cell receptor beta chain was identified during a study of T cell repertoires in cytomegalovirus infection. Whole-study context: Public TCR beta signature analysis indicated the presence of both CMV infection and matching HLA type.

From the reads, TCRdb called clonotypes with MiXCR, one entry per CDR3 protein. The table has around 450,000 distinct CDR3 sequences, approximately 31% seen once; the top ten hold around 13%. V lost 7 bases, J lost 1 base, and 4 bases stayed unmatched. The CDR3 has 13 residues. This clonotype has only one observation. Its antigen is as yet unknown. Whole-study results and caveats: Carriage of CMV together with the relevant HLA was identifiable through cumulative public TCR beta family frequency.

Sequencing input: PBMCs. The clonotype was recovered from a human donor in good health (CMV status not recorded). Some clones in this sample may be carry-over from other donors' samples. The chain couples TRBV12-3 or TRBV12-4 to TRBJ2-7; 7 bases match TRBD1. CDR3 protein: CASNQGVSYEQYF. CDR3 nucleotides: TGTGCCAGCAATCAGGGGGTTTCCTACGAGCAGTACTTC.